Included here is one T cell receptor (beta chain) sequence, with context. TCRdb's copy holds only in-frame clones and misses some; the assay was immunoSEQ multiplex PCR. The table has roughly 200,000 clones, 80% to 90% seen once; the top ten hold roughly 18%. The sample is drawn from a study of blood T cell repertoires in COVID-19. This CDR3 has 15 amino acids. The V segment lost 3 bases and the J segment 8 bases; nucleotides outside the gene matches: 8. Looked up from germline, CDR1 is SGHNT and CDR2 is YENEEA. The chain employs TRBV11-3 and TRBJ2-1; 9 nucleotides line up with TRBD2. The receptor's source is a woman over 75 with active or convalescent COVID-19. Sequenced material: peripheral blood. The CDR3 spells CASSLTGGGADEQFF. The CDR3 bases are TGTGCCAGCAGCTTGACGGGCGGGGGGGCGGATGAGCAGTTCTTC. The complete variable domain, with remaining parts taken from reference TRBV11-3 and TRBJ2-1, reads EAGVVQSPRYKIIEKKQPVAFWCNPISGHNTLYWYLQNLGQGPELLIRYENEEAVDDSQLPKDRFSAERLKGVDSTLKIQPAELGDSAVYLCASSLTGGGADEQFFGPGTRLTVL.